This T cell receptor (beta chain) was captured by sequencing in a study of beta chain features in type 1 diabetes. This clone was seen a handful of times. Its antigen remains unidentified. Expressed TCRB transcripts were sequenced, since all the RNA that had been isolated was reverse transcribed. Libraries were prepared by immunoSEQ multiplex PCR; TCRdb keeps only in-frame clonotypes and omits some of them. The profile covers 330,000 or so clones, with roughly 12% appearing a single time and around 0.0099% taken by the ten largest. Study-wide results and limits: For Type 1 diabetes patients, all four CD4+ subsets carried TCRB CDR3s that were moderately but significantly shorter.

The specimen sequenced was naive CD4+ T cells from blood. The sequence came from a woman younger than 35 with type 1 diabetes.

CDR3 nucleotide sequence: TGCGCCAGCCCCTCGGACGGGAGTCTGAATGAGCAGTTCTTC. Translating it yields CASPSDGSLNEQFF. This chain joins TRBV23-1 and TRBJ2-1; D is perhaps TRBD2 (6 bases). TRBV23-1 is an ORF, and what it does is uncertain. Trimming left V 8 bases short and J 7 bases short, with 18 bases between. The CDR3 has 14 residues.